This T cell receptor (beta chain) emerged from a study of vaccination effects on CD4 cells after COVID-19. Study results and caveats: Vaccine-induced clones in healthy vaccinees cross-reacted with common cold coronaviruses in only 1 of 255 cases.

As concerns this clone: What it recognizes is unknown.

Antigen-specific CD4+ T cells were expanded (with viral peptide pools) by the ViraFEST assay ahead of sequencing. Culture proceeded for more than 8 days, and CD4+ T cells were then isolated. Either the mRNA-1273 or the BNT162b2 vaccine was given to participants as two doses. In the cultures, half the medium was exchanged for IL-2 medium on days 3 and 7. The ends were cut back, 2 bases at V and 2 bases at J, with 15 bases in the middle. Per germline, CDR1 MDHEN and CDR2 SYDVKM. This CDR3 spans 16 amino acids. Clones were read by immunoSEQ multiplex PCR, and TCRdb kept only the in-frame ones, dropping some. The sample has about 31,000 clones; roughly 80% are singletons.

Sequences were derived from CD4+ T cells from PBMCs cultured with SARS-CoV-2 spike peptides, sampled after COVID-19 vaccination. This sequence joins TRBV28 and TRBJ1-1; D gene unclear. The TCR was taken from a human donor who received a COVID-19 vaccine. Some clones in this sample may be carry-over from other donors' samples. Here the CDR3 DNA reads TGTGCCAGCAGTTTAACTCAGTCCGCCCGTAACACTGAAGCTTTCTTT. Its translation is CASSLTQSARNTEAFF.